The clone carrying this TCR beta chain appeared a few times. These data come from a study of technical replicates of blood from a few donors. Clones were sequenced by immunoSEQ multiplex PCR, and TCRdb holds only the in-frame ones, with some missing. This table has about 94,000 clones, 96% appearing once. The CDR3 is 15 residues long. Per germline, CDR1 MDHEN and CDR2 SYDVKM. The V and J ends lost 6 bases and 4 bases respectively, with 16 bases between them. This chain joins TRBV28 and TRBJ2-1; TRBD2 might be the D (5 bases). The specimen sequenced was T cells isolated from PBMCs. This TCR was sampled from a human donor in good health. CDR3 coding DNA: TGTGCCAGCAGCCGGGCTGGAGGTTGGTACAATGAGCAGTTCTTC. This sequence encodes CASSRAGGWYNEQFF.